Listed below are T cell receptor beta chains from one sample, sequenced in a study of blood T cell repertoires in COVID-19. TCRdb's copy holds only in-frame clones and misses some; the assay was immunoSEQ multiplex PCR. The repertoire holds 100,000 to 150,000 clones, with roughly 80% as singletons. Sequencing input: peripheral blood. These receptors came from a human donor in a cohort sampled during active COVID-19. Each CDR3 is given with its conserved first and last residue. A D gene is named only where the DNA matches it firmly. Clone size, where shown, is once, few, many, or a class for clones that have expanded.

j_call,cdr3_length,d_call,clone_size,v_call,cdr3_aa,cdr3_nt
TRBJ1-5,12,.,.,TRBV7-8,CASSYISRPQHF,TGTGCCAGCAGCTATATCTCCCGGCCCCAGCATTTT
TRBJ2-2,12,.,.,TRBV19,CASSILPGELFF,TGTGCCAGTAGTATCCTCCCCGGGGAGCTGTTTTTT
TRBJ2-1,14,TRBD2,.,TRBV6-5,CASSFAGVRYEQFF,TGTGCCAGCAGTTTCGCGGGAGTACGGTATGAGCAGTTCTTC
TRBJ2-7,17,TRBD2,.,TRBV18,CASSPPAGEAGSYEQYF,TGTGCCAGCTCACCACCCGCGGGAGAGGCCGGATCCTACGAGCAGTACTTC
TRBJ2-1,15,.,.,TRBV5-1,CASSLLAGPYNEQFF,TGCGCCAGCAGCTTACTGGCGGGACCCTACAATGAGCAGTTCTTC
TRBJ2-7,15,TRBD2,.,TRBV4-1,CASSQDRTSGDEQYF,TGCGCCAGCAGCCAAGATCGGACTAGCGGGGACGAGCAGTACTTC
TRBJ2-7,20,.,many,TRBV19,CASIPRRRQGNGVSSYEQYF,TGTGCCAGTATACCTCGAAGGCGGCAGGGAAATGGGGTGAGCTCCTACGAGCAGTACTTC
TRBJ2-1,17,TRBD1,.,TRBV3-1/TRBV3-2,CASSLYRGDLNYNEQFF,TGTGCCAGCAGCCTTTACAGGGGGGACCTGAACTACAATGAGCAGTTCTTC
TRBJ2-1,13,TRBD2,.,TRBV10-1,CASSDGLAGEKFF,TGCGCCAGCAGTGACGGGCTAGCGGGAGAAAAGTTCTTC
TRBJ1-1,13,TRBD1,few,TRBV7-9,CASCKGASPEAFF,TGTGCCAGCTGTAAGGGGGCATCACCCGAAGCTTTCTTT
TRBJ2-7,15,TRBD2,.,TRBV11-3,CASSLDSGRAYEQYF,TGTGCCAGCAGCTTAGATAGCGGGAGGGCATACGAGCAGTACTTC
TRBJ1-2,16,TRBD1,.,TRBV2,CASSEYDRDRLYGYTF,TGTGCCAGCAGTGAATACGACCGGGACAGGCTATATGGCTACACCTTC
TRBJ1-2,13,.,.,TRBV5-6,CASSLGGGVGYTF,TGTGCCAGCAGCCTCGGCGGGGGCGTTGGCTACACCTTC
TRBJ2-7,14,.,.,TRBV7-9,CASSAAGTLAEQYF,TGTGCCAGCAGCGCAGCCGGGACTCTCGCCGAGCAGTACTTC
TRBJ1-2,16,TRBD1,.,TRBV3-1/TRBV3-2,CASSQATGAWRDGYTF,TGTGCCAGCAGCCAAGCTACAGGGGCGTGGAGGGATGGCTACACCTTC
TRBJ2-2,15,TRBD1,.,TRBV7-6,CASSRQGADTGELFF,TGTGCCAGCAGCCGACAGGGGGCAGACACCGGGGAGCTGTTTTTT
TRBJ1-2,14,.,.,TRBV25-1,CASSDRDSFHGYTF,TGTGCCAGCAGTGATCGCGACAGCTTCCATGGCTACACCTTC
TRBJ1-2,17,.,.,TRBV5-5,CASSLAGLPESNYGYTF,TGTGCCAGCAGCTTGGCGGGTCTCCCCGAGAGTAACTATGGCTACACCTTC
TRBJ1-2,14,.,.,TRBV27,CASSGQPLLGGYTF,TGTGCCAGCAGTGGACAGCCCCTTTTGGGTGGCTACACCTTC
TRBJ2-2,18,TRBD2,.,TRBV6-1,CASSEGLAGGLGTGELFF,TGTGCCAGCAGTGAGGGCCTAGCGGGAGGGCTCGGCACCGGGGAGCTGTTTTTT
TRBJ2-7,18,TRBD2,.,TRBV13,CASSSRRTSGGGSYEQYF,TGTGCCAGCAGCTCCCGGCGTACTAGCGGCGGAGGCTCCTACGAGCAGTACTTC
TRBJ1-2,11,.,.,TRBV6-5,CASTGNYGYTF,TGTGCCAGCACAGGGAACTATGGCTACACCTTC